These T cell receptor beta chains were read from a single sample in a study of blood T cell repertoires in COVID-19. Profiled with immunoSEQ multiplex PCR; TCRdb holds only in-frame clones, not every one. Here the sample spans about 410,000 clones, about nine tenths being singletons. Sequenced: peripheral blood. The receptors were sampled from a woman aged 35 to 49 with COVID-19, enrolled during active disease. Each CDR3 is given with its conserved first and last residue. The order of the fields is clone size, V gene, J gene, D gene, CDR3 length, CDR3 DNA, CDR3 protein. A D gene is named only where the DNA matches it firmly. Clone size is stated in some rows and not others, as once, few, many or a class when expanded.

clone size: few; V gene: TRBV5-1; J gene: TRBJ2-6; D gene: NA; CDR3 length: 17; CDR3 DNA: TGCGCCAGCAGCTTAACAGTGCCAAGTGCTGGGGCCAACGTCCTGACTTTC; CDR3 protein: CASSLTVPSAGANVLTF
clone size: NA; V gene: TRBV14; J gene: TRBJ2-1; D gene: NA; CDR3 length: 15; CDR3 DNA: TGTGCCAGCAGCCGGCTGGGCGGTGGGGGGAATGAGCAGTTCTTC; CDR3 protein: CASSRLGGGGNEQFF
clone size: once; V gene: TRBV10-3; J gene: TRBJ1-3; D gene: TRBD1; CDR3 length: 15; CDR3 DNA: TGTGCCATCAGTGAGGGGACAGGGGTAAGAAACACCATATATTTT; CDR3 protein: CAISEGTGVRNTIYF
clone size: NA; V gene: TRBV7-6; J gene: TRBJ2-3; D gene: TRBD1; CDR3 length: 16; CDR3 DNA: TGTGCCAGCAGCTTTTCGGGACAGGGGACCGGTGATACGCAGTATTTT; CDR3 protein: CASSFSGQGTGDTQYF
clone size: NA; V gene: TRBV27; J gene: TRBJ2-3; D gene: NA; CDR3 length: 14; CDR3 DNA: TGTGCCAGCAGTTACGGGGACACCACAGATACGCAGTATTTT; CDR3 protein: CASSYGDTTDTQYF
clone size: NA; V gene: TRBV5-1; J gene: TRBJ1-2; D gene: TRBD1; CDR3 length: 17; CDR3 DNA: TGCGCCAGCAGCTGGGAATTACAGGGGGCCTCTAACTATGGCTACACCTTC; CDR3 protein: CASSWELQGASNYGYTF
clone size: NA; V gene: TRBV5-1; J gene: TRBJ2-5; D gene: NA; CDR3 length: 14; CDR3 DNA: TGCGCCAGCAGCTCCCGTTCTGGTCGGGAGACCCAGTACTTC; CDR3 protein: CASSSRSGRETQYF
clone size: NA; V gene: TRBV15; J gene: TRBJ2-5; D gene: TRBD1; CDR3 length: 15; CDR3 DNA: TGTGCCACCAGCGTAGACAGGGCCTATCAAGAGACCCAGTACTTC; CDR3 protein: CATSVDRAYQETQYF
clone size: NA; V gene: TRBV7-2; J gene: TRBJ1-2; D gene: TRBD1; CDR3 length: 16; CDR3 DNA: TGTGCCAGCAGCTTAGATCGGGGACAGGGGGGGAACGGCTACACCTTC; CDR3 protein: CASSLDRGQGGNGYTF
clone size: NA; V gene: TRBV30; J gene: TRBJ1-2; D gene: TRBD1; CDR3 length: 15; CDR3 DNA: TGTGCCTGGAGTCCCGGACAGGGGGCTGGATATGGCTACACCTTC; CDR3 protein: CAWSPGQGAGYGYTF
clone size: NA; V gene: TRBV14; J gene: TRBJ2-7; D gene: TRBD2; CDR3 length: 16; CDR3 DNA: TGTGCCAGCAGCCAACGGGGCTCTTGGCTAGCGGGCGAGCAGTACTTC; CDR3 protein: CASSQRGSWLAGEQYF
clone size: NA; V gene: TRBV4-1; J gene: TRBJ2-7; D gene: NA; CDR3 length: 13; CDR3 DNA: TGCGCCAGCAGCTTGATCGAAATCGGGGAGCAGTACTTC; CDR3 protein: CASSLIEIGEQYF
clone size: NA; V gene: TRBV15; J gene: TRBJ1-2; D gene: NA; CDR3 length: 15; CDR3 DNA: TGTGCCACCAGCAGAGATAAGGACAGTAACTATGGCTACACCTTC; CDR3 protein: CATSRDKDSNYGYTF
clone size: NA; V gene: TRBV30; J gene: TRBJ1-5; D gene: NA; CDR3 length: 14; CDR3 DNA: TGTGCCTGGAGCCTTGGGGGGGGAAACCAGCCCCAGCATTTT; CDR3 protein: CAWSLGGGNQPQHF
clone size: NA; V gene: TRBV15; J gene: TRBJ2-5; D gene: TRBD2; CDR3 length: 15; CDR3 DNA: TGTGCCACCAGCAGAGCGGGGGGGACACAAGAGACCCAGTACTTC; CDR3 protein: CATSRAGGTQETQYF
clone size: few; V gene: TRBV9; J gene: TRBJ2-1; D gene: NA; CDR3 length: 15; CDR3 DNA: TGTGCCAGCAGCCCGGACTCTGCCTCCTACAATGAGCAGTTCTTC; CDR3 protein: CASSPDSASYNEQFF
clone size: NA; V gene: TRBV7-3; J gene: TRBJ1-1; D gene: TRBD1; CDR3 length: 14; CDR3 DNA: TGTGCCAGCAGCTTGCAGGGGGCTCAAACTGAAGCTTTCTTT; CDR3 protein: CASSLQGAQTEAFF
clone size: NA; V gene: TRBV9; J gene: TRBJ2-3; D gene: NA; CDR3 length: 15; CDR3 DNA: TGTGCCAGCAGCGTAGAAGGGGGAGAAGCAGATACGCAGTATTTT; CDR3 protein: CASSVEGGEADTQYF
clone size: NA; V gene: TRBV7-2; J gene: TRBJ2-3; D gene: TRBD1; CDR3 length: 16; CDR3 DNA: TGTGCCAGCAGCCCTCGTCCGGGACAGGGGGAGGATACGCAGTATTTT; CDR3 protein: CASSPRPGQGEDTQYF
clone size: NA; V gene: TRBV5-1; J gene: TRBJ2-1; D gene: TRBD2; CDR3 length: 15; CDR3 DNA: TGCGCCAGCAGCTTGGTGGCTAGCGGGGGGAATGAGCAGTTCTTC; CDR3 protein: CASSLVASGGNEQFF
clone size: NA; V gene: TRBV28; J gene: TRBJ2-2; D gene: NA; CDR3 length: 15; CDR3 DNA: TGTGCCAGCATCCTAAATCCCGGGAGCACCGGGGAGCTGTTTTTT; CDR3 protein: CASILNPGSTGELFF
clone size: once; V gene: TRBV5-6; J gene: TRBJ1-2; D gene: NA; CDR3 length: 15; CDR3 DNA: TGTGCCAGCAGCCCCTGGACAGCGCCCAACTATGGCTACACCTTC; CDR3 protein: CASSPWTAPNYGYTF
clone size: NA; V gene: TRBV5-1; J gene: TRBJ1-2; D gene: TRBD1; CDR3 length: 14; CDR3 DNA: TGCGCCAGCAGCCTCGGACAGGGGTTGGGGGGCTACACCTTC; CDR3 protein: CASSLGQGLGGYTF
clone size: few; V gene: TRBV27; J gene: TRBJ2-5; D gene: TRBD1; CDR3 length: 18; CDR3 DNA: TGTGCCAGCAGATTTTCGGCCCAGGACAGGGCCCTCCAAGAGACCCAGTACTTC; CDR3 protein: CASRFSAQDRALQETQYF
clone size: few; V gene: TRBV28; J gene: TRBJ2-1; D gene: TRBD2; CDR3 length: 20; CDR3 DNA: TGTGCCAGCAGACTCGTAGCGGGAGGGTCCCTTCTTGGCTCCTACAATGAGCAGTTCTTC; CDR3 protein: CASRLVAGGSLLGSYNEQFF
clone size: NA; V gene: TRBV13; J gene: TRBJ2-3; D gene: TRBD2; CDR3 length: 14; CDR3 DNA: TGTGCCACCAAGACTAGCGGGGGGGTGGTTACGCAGTATTTT; CDR3 protein: CATKTSGGVVTQYF
clone size: NA; V gene: TRBV28; J gene: TRBJ2-7; D gene: NA; CDR3 length: 13; CDR3 DNA: TGTGCCAGCAGGCGTGGACAGCCTAACGAGCAGTACTTC; CDR3 protein: CASRRGQPNEQYF
clone size: many; V gene: TRBV9; J gene: TRBJ1-2; D gene: NA; CDR3 length: 16; CDR3 DNA: TGTGCCAGCAGCGTAGTAGCTACCGGACAGACCTATGGCTACACCTTC; CDR3 protein: CASSVVATGQTYGYTF
clone size: NA; V gene: TRBV29-1; J gene: TRBJ2-3; D gene: NA; CDR3 length: 13; CDR3 DNA: TGCAGCGTTGATGGATTGGAGCGAATTACGCAGTATTTT; CDR3 protein: CSVDGLERITQYF
clone size: NA; V gene: TRBV10-2; J gene: TRBJ2-1; D gene: TRBD2; CDR3 length: 16; CDR3 DNA: TGCGCCAGCAGTGAGCCAATTCTAGCGGGGACCAATGAGCAGTTCTTC; CDR3 protein: CASSEPILAGTNEQFF
clone size: NA; V gene: TRBV7-9; J gene: TRBJ1-3; D gene: NA; CDR3 length: 16; CDR3 DNA: TGTGCCAGCAGCCCTCCGGGACTGTCGTCTGGAAACACCATATATTTT; CDR3 protein: CASSPPGLSSGNTIYF
clone size: NA; V gene: TRBV28; J gene: TRBJ1-5; D gene: TRBD1; CDR3 length: 18; CDR3 DNA: TGTGCCAGCAGTTTATGGACAGGGGGGATAGCTGGAAATCAGCCCCAGCATTTT; CDR3 protein: CASSLWTGGIAGNQPQHF
clone size: NA; V gene: TRBV6-6; J gene: TRBJ2-7; D gene: NA; CDR3 length: 13; CDR3 DNA: TGTGCCTGCCAACCCGGGGGCTCCTACGAGCAGTACTTC; CDR3 protein: CACQPGGSYEQYF
clone size: NA; V gene: TRBV7-8; J gene: TRBJ1-2; D gene: NA; CDR3 length: 15; CDR3 DNA: TGTGCCAGCAGCTTAGTTGGCAGGGAAAGATCTGGCTACACCTTC; CDR3 protein: CASSLVGRERSGYTF
clone size: once; V gene: TRBV7-2; J gene: TRBJ1-1; D gene: NA; CDR3 length: 16; CDR3 DNA: TGTGCCAGCAGCTGGGCCGGGACATGGGGGAGCACTGAAGCTTTCTTT; CDR3 protein: CASSWAGTWGSTEAFF
clone size: NA; V gene: TRBV9; J gene: TRBJ1-4; D gene: NA; CDR3 length: 17; CDR3 DNA: TGTGCCAGCAGCGTAGGACCCCAGCAGGGTACTAATGAAAAACTGTTTTTT; CDR3 protein: CASSVGPQQGTNEKLFF
clone size: once; V gene: TRBV29-1; J gene: TRBJ1-3; D gene: NA; CDR3 length: 14; CDR3 DNA: TGCAGCGTTGCCGTGGACGGGGCTGGAAACACCATATATTTT; CDR3 protein: CSVAVDGAGNTIYF
clone size: NA; V gene: TRBV28; J gene: TRBJ1-5; D gene: NA; CDR3 length: 16; CDR3 DNA: TGTGCCAGCAGTTCCATCACTTCTTCGTATAATCAGCCCCAGCATTTT; CDR3 protein: CASSSITSSYNQPQHF
clone size: NA; V gene: TRBV9; J gene: TRBJ2-2; D gene: TRBD1; CDR3 length: 15; CDR3 DNA: TGTGCCAGCAGCCCCCGGGACAGGAACACCGGGGAGCTGTTTTTT; CDR3 protein: CASSPRDRNTGELFF
clone size: NA; V gene: TRBV9; J gene: TRBJ1-4; D gene: TRBD1; CDR3 length: 16; CDR3 DNA: TGTGCCAGCAGCGTCCGGGACAGCGCAACTAATGAAAAACTGTTTTTT; CDR3 protein: CASSVRDSATNEKLFF
clone size: NA; V gene: TRBV2; J gene: TRBJ1-2; D gene: NA; CDR3 length: 13; CDR3 DNA: TGTGCCAGCAGTGATGACAGGAAATATGGCTACACCTTC; CDR3 protein: CASSDDRKYGYTF
clone size: NA; V gene: TRBV28; J gene: TRBJ2-5; D gene: NA; CDR3 length: 13; CDR3 DNA: TGTGCCAGCCGCAGTAGCCTCAAAGAGACCCAGTACTTC; CDR3 protein: CASRSSLKETQYF
clone size: NA; V gene: TRBV6-5; J gene: TRBJ2-7; D gene: NA; CDR3 length: 13; CDR3 DNA: TGTGCCAGCAGTTACGGGTACTCCGGGGAGCAGTACTTC; CDR3 protein: CASSYGYSGEQYF
clone size: NA; V gene: TRBV2; J gene: TRBJ1-5; D gene: TRBD1; CDR3 length: 15; CDR3 DNA: TGTGCCAGCAGTGTTGAGACAGGGGGCGATCAGCCCCAGCATTTT; CDR3 protein: CASSVETGGDQPQHF
clone size: NA; V gene: TRBV12-5; J gene: TRBJ1-5; D gene: NA; CDR3 length: 16; CDR3 DNA: TGTGCTAGTGGTTTCCGGACGGGCCCAGGGCATCAGCCCCAGCATTTT; CDR3 protein: CASGFRTGPGHQPQHF
clone size: NA; V gene: TRBV6-5; J gene: TRBJ2-2; D gene: TRBD1; CDR3 length: 16; CDR3 DNA: TGTGCCAGCAGTTACTCAAGGACAGGGGACACCGGGGAGCTGTTTTTT; CDR3 protein: CASSYSRTGDTGELFF
clone size: NA; V gene: TRBV9; J gene: TRBJ2-1; D gene: NA; CDR3 length: 12; CDR3 DNA: TGTGCCAGCAGCTTAGACAGCAATGAGCAGTTCTTC; CDR3 protein: CASSLDSNEQFF
clone size: NA; V gene: TRBV6-1; J gene: TRBJ2-7; D gene: TRBD2; CDR3 length: 14; CDR3 DNA: TGTGCCAGCACCCCGGGAGGGGGACCCTACGAGCAGTACTTC; CDR3 protein: CASTPGGGPYEQYF
clone size: NA; V gene: TRBV19; J gene: TRBJ2-3; D gene: NA; CDR3 length: 15; CDR3 DNA: TGTGCCAGTAGCGCGGACAGATCGGGGACAGATACGCAGTATTTT; CDR3 protein: CASSADRSGTDTQYF